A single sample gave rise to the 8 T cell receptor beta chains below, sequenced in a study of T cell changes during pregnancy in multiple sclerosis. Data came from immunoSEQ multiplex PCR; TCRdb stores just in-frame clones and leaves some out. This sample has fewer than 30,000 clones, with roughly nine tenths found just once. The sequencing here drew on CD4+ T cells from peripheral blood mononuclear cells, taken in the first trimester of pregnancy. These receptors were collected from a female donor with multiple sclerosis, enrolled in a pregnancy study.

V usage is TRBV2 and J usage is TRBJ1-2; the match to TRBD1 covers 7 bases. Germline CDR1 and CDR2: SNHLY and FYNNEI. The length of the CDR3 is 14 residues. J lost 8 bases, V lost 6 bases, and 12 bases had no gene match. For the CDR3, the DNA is TGTGCCAGCAGAGTTCAGACAGGGCAAGGAGGCTACACCTTC. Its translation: CASRVQTGQGGYTF.

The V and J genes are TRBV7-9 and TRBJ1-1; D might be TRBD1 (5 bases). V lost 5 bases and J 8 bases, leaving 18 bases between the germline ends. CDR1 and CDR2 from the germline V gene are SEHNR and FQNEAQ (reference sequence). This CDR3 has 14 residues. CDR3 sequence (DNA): TGTGCCAGCAGCCTCCGGGAGGGGAGTGTCGAAGCTTTCTTT. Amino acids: CASSLREGSVEAFF.

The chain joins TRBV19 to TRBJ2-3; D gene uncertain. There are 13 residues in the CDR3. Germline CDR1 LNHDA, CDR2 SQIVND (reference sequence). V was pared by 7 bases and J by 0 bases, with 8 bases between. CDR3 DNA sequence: TGTGCCAGTAAAGAGTTTAGCACAGATACGCAGTATTTT. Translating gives CASKEFSTDTQYF.

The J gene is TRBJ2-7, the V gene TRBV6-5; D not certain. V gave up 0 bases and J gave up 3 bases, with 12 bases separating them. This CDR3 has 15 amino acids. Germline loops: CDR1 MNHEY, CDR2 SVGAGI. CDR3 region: CASSYSMGRGYEQYF. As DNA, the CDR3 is TGTGCCAGCAGTTACTCGATGGGCCGTGGCTACGAGCAGTACTTC.

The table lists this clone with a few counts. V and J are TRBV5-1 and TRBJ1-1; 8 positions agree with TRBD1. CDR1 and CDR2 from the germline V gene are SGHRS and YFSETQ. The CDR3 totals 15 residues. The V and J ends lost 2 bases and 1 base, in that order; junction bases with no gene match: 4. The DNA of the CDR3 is TGCGCCAGCAGCTTCCAGGGGGCAGGGAACACTGAAGCTTTCTTT. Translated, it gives CASSFQGAGNTEAFF.

The CDR3 DNA sequence: TGTGCCAGCAGTTTATCGAGTCGGGGCCAGCGGGCTTTTCTAACCAAAAACATTCAGTACTTC. Protein product: CASSLSSRGQRAFLTKNIQYF. The rearrangement joins TRBV28 to TRBJ2-4; D perhaps matches TRBD2 (6 bases). The germline V gene encodes CDR1 MDHEN and CDR2 SYDVKM. The CDR3 totals 21 residues. V lost 1 base, J lost 2 bases, and 27 bases lay in between.

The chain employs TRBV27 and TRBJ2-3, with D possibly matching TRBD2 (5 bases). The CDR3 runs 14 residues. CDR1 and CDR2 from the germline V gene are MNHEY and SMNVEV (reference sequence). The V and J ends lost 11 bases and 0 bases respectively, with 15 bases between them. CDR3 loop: CAVGGASSTDTQYF. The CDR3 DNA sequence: TGTGCCGTCGGAGGCGCATCTAGCACAGATACGCAGTATTTT.

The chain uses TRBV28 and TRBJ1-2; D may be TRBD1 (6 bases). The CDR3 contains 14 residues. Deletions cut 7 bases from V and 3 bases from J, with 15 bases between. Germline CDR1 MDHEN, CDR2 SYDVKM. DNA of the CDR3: TGTGCCAGCATGCCGATCACAGGGTACTATGGCTACACCTTC. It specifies CASMPITGYYGYTF.